This is a list of T cell receptor beta chains from one sample in a study of vaccination and CD4 T cells after COVID-19. A single record per CDR3 protein comes from TCRdb applying MiXCR to the PCR reads. The sample has tens of thousands of distinct CDR3 sequences; approximately 48% are singletons. The sequencing used CD4+ T cells from blood, collected about 7 months after SARS-CoV-2 vaccination. Every receptor here comes from a human donor who had recovered from COVID-19. The CDR3 runs from the conserved cysteine through the conserved F or W. A D gene is named only where the DNA matches it firmly. Clone size is shown for a subset of rows, as once, few, many or a class of expanded clone.

-	-	TRBV19	TRBJ1-1	TGTGCCAGTAGTCTCACCTCGACACCTATCTCGCTCCAGCCTTTCTTT	CASSLTSTPISLQPFF
few	-	TRBV10-3	TRBJ2-2	TGTGCCATCAGAAGGAACACCGGGGAGCTGTTTTTT	CAIRRNTGELFF
-	-	TRBV6-5	TRBJ2-7	TGTGCCAGCAGTTACGAGGGCCTCACCTCCTACGAGCAGTACTTC	CASSYEGLTSYEQYF
-	TRBD2	TRBV6-1	TRBJ2-4	TGTGCCACCCATCGGGCGGGGGGCAAAAACATTCAGTACTTC	CATHRAGGKNIQYF
-	TRBD2	TRBV15	TRBJ2-7	TGTGCCACCAGCAGACATGATGGACTAGTGTTCGAGCAGTACTTC	CATSRHDGLVFEQYF
-	TRBD1	TRBV24-1	TRBJ1-2	TGTGCCACCAGTGACTCCATGACAGGGAACTATGGCTACACCTTC	CATSDSMTGNYGYTF
-	-	TRBV27	TRBJ2-3	TGTGCCAGCAGTTTAACACAGAACACAGATACGCAGTATTTT	CASSLTQNTDTQYF
-	TRBD1	TRBV18	TRBJ2-7	TGTGCCAGCTCACCATCGGCAGGGGGATCCCTGTACTACGAGCAGTACTTC	CASSPSAGGSLYYEQYF
-	-	TRBV7-8	TRBJ2-1	TGTGCCAGCAGCTTAGGTTCCCGACTCGGAGGGAGACAGTTCTTC	CASSLGSRLGGRQFF
few	-	TRBV7-9	TRBJ1-1	TGTGCCAGCAGCCCATCCTCGGGGACCTACATAGGTGAAGCTTTCTTT	CASSPSSGTYIGEAFF
-	-	TRBV4-1	TRBJ1-6	TGCGCCAGCAGCCAAGACCCCGGAGTAGATTCACCCCTCCACTTT	CASSQDPGVDSPLHF
few	-	TRBV27	TRBJ2-5	TGTGCCAGCAGTTTAGGTGGGGACCAAGAGACCCAGTACTTC	CASSLGGDQETQYF
-	-	TRBV27	TRBJ1-1	TGTGCCAGCAGTTGGGGCCGGGGGTTGAACACTGAAGCTTTCTTT	CASSWGRGLNTEAFF
few	-	TRBV6-1	TRBJ2-1	TGTGCCAGCGCAACCGGGGAGGAAGCCTACAATGAGCAGTTCTTC	CASATGEEAYNEQFF
few	-	TRBV6-2/TRBV6-3	TRBJ1-5	TGTGCCAGCAGTTACTCGGGGAGGCAGCCCCAGCATTTT	CASSYSGRQPQHF
few	-	TRBV6-5	TRBJ2-3	TGTGCCAGCAGTTATCTAGGGACTGCGGGATTAGATACGCAGTATTTT	CASSYLGTAGLDTQYF
-	-	TRBV6-1	TRBJ2-7	TGTGCCAGCAGAACAGGGGGGGGTCTTCACGAGCAGTACTTC	CASRTGGGLHEQYF
few	TRBD1	TRBV28	TRBJ1-6	TGTGCCAGCACCGTCCCAGGGGGCTCCTATAATTCACCCCTCCACTTT	CASTVPGGSYNSPLHF
-	TRBD1	TRBV4-2	TRBJ2-3	TGTGCCAGCAGCCAACAGACAGGGGGCTTGACAGATACGCAGTATTTT	CASSQQTGGLTDTQYF
-	TRBD1	TRBV19	TRBJ1-1	TGTGCCAGTAGTAAGGGGACAGGGCGCACTGAAGCTTTCTTT	CASSKGTGRTEAFF
-	-	TRBV7-8	TRBJ1-2	TGTGCCAGCAGCAGGGGGACATTCTATGGCTACACCTTC	CASSRGTFYGYTF
-	TRBD2	TRBV6-1	TRBJ2-1	TGTGCCAGCAGTGGGACTAGCGGGAGGCCACGGAACAATGAGCAGTTCTTC	CASSGTSGRPRNNEQFF
-	-	TRBV20-1	TRBJ1-5	TGCAGTGCTAGAGATGAGGTAGGGGGGCAGCCCCAGCATTTT	CSARDEVGGQPQHF
few	TRBD1	TRBV28	TRBJ1-5	TGTGCCAGCAGCCGGCCGGGACAGGGGGTTAAAGGCAATCAGCCCCAGCATTTT	CASSRPGQGVKGNQPQHF
-	TRBD1	TRBV6-1	TRBJ1-2	TGTGCCAGCAATCCCGTCGGGGACAGGGAGTATGGCTACACCTTC	CASNPVGDREYGYTF
-	TRBD2	TRBV19	TRBJ2-3	TGTGCCAGTAGCATGGGACTAGCGGGGAACTGGCGGAGCACAGATACGCAGTATTTT	CASSMGLAGNWRSTDTQYF
-	TRBD1	TRBV20-1	TRBJ2-7	TGCAGTGCGGTATCCCGGGACAGGGGACAGCCCGAGCAGTACTTC	CSAVSRDRGQPEQYF
few	-	TRBV6-5	TRBJ2-7	TGTGCCAGCAGTTACGGCTTCTCCTACGAGCAGTACTTC	CASSYGFSYEQYF
-	TRBD1	TRBV7-6	TRBJ2-7	TGTGCCAGCAGCTCCGGGACAGGGTTGAGAGGGCAGGTCGAGCAGTACTTC	CASSSGTGLRGQVEQYF
-	-	TRBV7-3	TRBJ2-1	TGTGCCAGCAGACCGACCTTTGGCGGGCCAAGCTCCTACAATGAGCAGTTCTTC	CASRPTFGGPSSYNEQFF
-	TRBD2	TRBV20-1	TRBJ2-7	TGCAGTGCTAGACCGTTTCTAGCGGGAGTTGTCTACGAGCAGTACTTC	CSARPFLAGVVYEQYF
-	TRBD2	TRBV4-3	TRBJ2-1	TGCGCCAGCAGCCACAACAATAGCGGGAGGGATAATGAGCAGTTCTTC	CASSHNNSGRDNEQFF
once	TRBD1	TRBV5-4	TRBJ1-2	TGTGCCAGCAGCTTGCGGGGGGGACAGGGGAGCTTACGTGGCTACACCTTC	CASSLRGGQGSLRGYTF
-	TRBD2	TRBV7-9	TRBJ2-3	TGTGCTAGCAGCTCCCTCAGATATAGCGGGAGTGGCACAGATACGCAGTATTTT	CASSSLRYSGSGTDTQYF
-	TRBD1	TRBV10-3	TRBJ1-1	TGTGCCATCAGTGAGTCGCCCGGGGGGACAGTAATGACTGAAGCTTTCTTT	CAISESPGGTVMTEAFF
-	TRBD2	TRBV20-1	TRBJ2-1	TGCAGTGCTAGAGATGGAGGGACTAGCGGGAGGAATGAGCAGTTCTTC	CSARDGGTSGRNEQFF
-	-	TRBV6-1	TRBJ2-7	TGTGCCAGCAGTGAAGGGGTGGGGCCCAACGAGCAGTACTTC	CASSEGVGPNEQYF
-	-	TRBV2	TRBJ2-7	TGTGCCAGCAGTGGACGAGAGGACGAGCAGTACTTC	CASSGREDEQYF
-	-	TRBV18	TRBJ1-5	TGTGCCAGCTCAACCCGGGGTCAGCCCCAGCATTTT	CASSTRGQPQHF
-	-	TRBV28	TRBJ2-3	TGTGCCAGCAGTTTCACAGATACTTTCACAGATACGCAGTATTTT	CASSFTDTFTDTQYF
few	-	TRBV20-1	TRBJ2-7	TGCAGTGCTAGAGATTACCGTCAGGGGATAGGCTACGAGCAGTACTTC	CSARDYRQGIGYEQYF
-	TRBD1	TRBV19	TRBJ1-1	TGTGCCAGTGAGGGACAGGGGAACACTGAAGCTTTCTTT	CASEGQGNTEAFF
-	-	TRBV7-2	TRBJ2-1	TGTGCCAGCAGCCAGGTAGGTGAGCAGTTCTTC	CASSQVGEQFF
-	-	TRBV28	TRBJ1-5	TGTGCCAGCAGCTTTCTTCGGGGGGCAGGCAATCAGCCCCAGCATTTT	CASSFLRGAGNQPQHF
once	-	TRBV28	TRBJ1-5	TGTGCCAGCAGTCTACTTGATCAGCCCCAGCATTTT	CASSLLDQPQHF
-	-	TRBV24-1	TRBJ2-1	TGTGCCACCAGTGATGGGAAAGCGGCTACCTACAATGAGCAGTTCTTC	CATSDGKAATYNEQFF
few	-	TRBV7-2	TRBJ1-1	TGTGCCAGCAGGAAGCGGACACCCGGTGTGGGCACTGAAGCTTTCTTT	CASRKRTPGVGTEAFF